The sample holds one count of the clone carrying this T cell receptor (beta chain). The data were taken from a study of T cell changes during pregnancy in multiple sclerosis. Trimming pared 1 base from V and 3 bases from J, leaving 21 bases between. The CDR3 is made up of 17 amino acids. CDR1 GTSNPN and CDR2 SVGIG come from the germline V gene (reference sequence). The assay was immunoSEQ multiplex PCR, and TCRdb's table has in-frame clones only and misses some. The sample has some 80,000 clones, approximately 89% seen once; the top ten hold roughly 2.5%. The sequence came from a female donor with multiple sclerosis, enrolled in a pregnancy study. The chain carries TRBV30 and TRBJ2-5; D is uncertain. The sample consisted of peripheral blood, taken in the first trimester of pregnancy. The CDR3 DNA is TGTGCCTGGAGTGGGAGCCCCATCCCCACTTTAGAAGAGACCCAGTACTTC. Its protein product is CAWSGSPIPTLEETQYF.